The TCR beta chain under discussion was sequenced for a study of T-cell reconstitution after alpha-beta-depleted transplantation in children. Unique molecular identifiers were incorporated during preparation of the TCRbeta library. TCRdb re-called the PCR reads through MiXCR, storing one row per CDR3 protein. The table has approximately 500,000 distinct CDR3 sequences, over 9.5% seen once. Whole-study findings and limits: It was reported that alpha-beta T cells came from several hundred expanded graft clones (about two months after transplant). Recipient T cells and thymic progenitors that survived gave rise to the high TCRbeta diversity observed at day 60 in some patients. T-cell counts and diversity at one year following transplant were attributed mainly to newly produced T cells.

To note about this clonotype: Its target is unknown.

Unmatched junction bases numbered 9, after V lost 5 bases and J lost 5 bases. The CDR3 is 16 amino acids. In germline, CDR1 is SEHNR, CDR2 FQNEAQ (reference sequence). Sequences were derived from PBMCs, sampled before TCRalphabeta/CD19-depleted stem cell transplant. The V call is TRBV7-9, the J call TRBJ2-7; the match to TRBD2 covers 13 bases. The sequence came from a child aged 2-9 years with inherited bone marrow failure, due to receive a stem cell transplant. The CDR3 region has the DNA TGTGCCAGCAGCCCACTACTAGCGGGAGGGCCTCACGAGCAGTACTTC. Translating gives CASSPLLAGGPHEQYF.